Shown below are 25 T cell receptor beta chains from a single sample sequenced in a study of STAT5B mutations in CD4+ large granular lymphocyte leukemia. The table came from immunoSEQ multiplex PCR; TCRdb's copy has only in-frame clones and leaves some out. The table includes about 40,000 clones, approximately 80% detected once. Source material: CD4+ T cells from blood buffy coats. The receptors shown here come from a human donor in good health.

The chain couples TRBV7-9 to TRBJ2-3; D unresolved. The V and J ends lost 2 bases and 2 bases respectively, with 2 bases between them. Germline CDR1 is SEHNR and CDR2 is FQNEAQ (reference sequence). The CDR3 consists of 12 residues. The CDR3: CASSLLTDTQYF. CDR3 nucleotide sequence: TGTGCCAGCAGCTTACTCACAGATACGCAGTATTTT.

The chain employs TRBV5-1 and TRBJ2-5; D is ambiguous. Trimming took 4 bases from V and 1 from J, leaving 17 bases between them. CDR3 size: 16 residues. Per the germline V gene, CDR1 is SGHRS and CDR2 is YFSETQ. The CDR3 sequence: CASSPRTAILQETQYF. The CDR3, as DNA: TGCGCCAGCAGCCCCAGGACGGCAATTCTCCAAGAGACCCAGTACTTC. Full variable domain (outside the CDR3, taken from reference TRBV5-1 and TRBJ2-5): KAGVTQTPRYLIKTRGQQVTLSCSPISGHRSVSWYQQTPGQGLQFLFEYFSETQRNKGNFPGRFSGRQFSNSRSEMNVSTLELGDSALYLCASSPRTAILQETQYFGPGTRLLVL.

The chain employs TRBV6-1 and TRBJ1-1; no definite D call. Germline CDR1 is MNHNS and CDR2 is SASEGT. The CDR3 runs 15 residues. The germline V and J ends were trimmed by 8 bases and 0 bases, with 16 bases remaining between them. The CDR3 nucleotides read TGTGCCAGCGGATTGGTTCAGAACATGAACACTGAAGCTTTCTTT. This translates into CASGLVQNMNTEAFF.

CDR3 sequence: CASGDRGSGSYEQYF. CDR3 DNA: TGTGCCAGTGGGGACAGGGGGTCCGGGAGCTACGAGCAGTACTTC. The chain uses TRBV19 and TRBJ2-7; 11 bases agree with TRBD1. Germline V gene data show CDR1 as LNHDA and CDR2 as SQIVND (reference sequence). The CDR3 contains 15 residues. The V gene end was trimmed by 8 bases and the J gene end by 3 bases; junction bases not matched to a gene: 9.

The chain employs TRBV2 and TRBJ2-5; 7 bases agree with TRBD1. Germline loops: CDR1 SNHLY, CDR2 FYNNEI. V dropped 4 bases and J dropped 3; count of bases not matched to a gene: 2. This CDR3 is built from 13 residues. The CDR3 reads CASSAGQKETQYF. CDR3 coding DNA: TGTGCCAGCAGTGCGGGACAGAAAGAGACCCAGTACTTC.

In nucleotides, the CDR3 is TGTGCCAGTAGTATGGGACTAGCGGGGGGAACGAACACCGGGGAGCTGTTTTTT. It encodes CASSMGLAGGTNTGELFF. The chain uses TRBV19 and TRBJ2-2, with 15 bases aligning to TRBD2. V was pared by 3 bases and J by 0 bases, with 2 bases of the junction left unmatched. The CDR3 is made up of 18 amino acids. The germline gives CDR1 LNHDA, CDR2 SQIVND (reference sequence). The full variable domain, completed using reference TRBV19 and TRBJ2-2, is DGGITQSPKYLFRKEGQNVTLSCEQNLNHDAMYWYRQDPGQGLRLIYYSQIVNDFQKGDIAEGYSVSREKKESFPLTVTSAQKNPTAFYLCASSMGLAGGTNTGELFFGEGSRLTVL.

The chain links TRBV6-1 to TRBJ2-5; D ambiguous. The J call may be wrong; the DNA end is better matched by TRBJ2-7. Germline V CDR1 and CDR2: MNHNS, SASEGT. This CDR3 has 13 amino acids. In DNA form, the CDR3 reads TGTGCCAGCAGGGCACCAAAAACCTACGAGCAGTACTTC. Translated, it gives CASRAPKTYEQYF.

This chain links TRBV4-3 with TRBJ1-1; D may be TRBD1 (6 bases). Germline V gene data show CDR1 as LGHNA and CDR2 as YSLEER. V was trimmed by 1 base and J by 4 bases, leaving 10 bases between them. The CDR3 runs 14 residues. The chain's CDR3 is CASSQAGGPTEAFF. The DNA for the CDR3 is TGCGCCAGCAGCCAAGCGGGGGGGCCCACTGAAGCTTTCTTT.

J is TRBJ1-2 and V is TRBV7-3; 8 nucleotides line up with TRBD1. Germline CDR1 SGHTA, CDR2 FQGTGA. The CDR3 runs to 17 residues. J was trimmed by 10 bases and V by 2 bases; bases with no gene match: 18. The CDR3 reads CASSLGGSFTGTGLYTF. In DNA form, the CDR3 reads TGTGCCAGCAGCTTAGGGGGGTCCTTCACCGGGACAGGTCTCTACACCTTC.

V is TRBV4-1 and J is TRBJ2-7; D possibly corresponds to TRBD1 (6 bases). CDR1 MGHRA and CDR2 YSYEKL come from the germline V gene. This CDR3 comprises 17 residues. Trimming cost V 1 base and J 4 bases, with 20 bases left between them. The CDR3 region has the DNA TGCGCCAGCAGCCAAGCGGACAGTCCGATTTTGGGTTACGAGCAGTACTTC. Amino acid sequence: CASSQADSPILGYEQYF.

This chain connects TRBV30 to TRBJ2-7; 10 bases line up with TRBD1. The CDR3 is made up of 17 amino acids. Germline CDR1 is GTSNPN and CDR2 is SVGIG (reference sequence). Trimming removed 7 bases from V and 9 bases from J; junction bases left unmatched: 24. CDR3 sequence (DNA): TGTGCCTACCTAAGAACCCCCCCGGGACAGGGGCCTGCCGGGCAGTACTTC. Encoded protein: CAYLRTPPGQGPAGQYF. The variable domain in full, completed from reference TRBV30 and TRBJ2-7, reads SQTIHQWPATLVQPVGSPLSLECTVEGTSNPNLYWYRQAAGRGLQLLFYSVGIGQISSEVPQNLSASRPQDRQFILSSKKLLLSDSGFYLCAYLRTPPGQGPAGQYFGPGTRLTVT.

This chain connects TRBV28 to TRBJ1-5, with D uncertain. Germline CDR1 reads MDHEN; CDR2 reads SYDVKM. Trimming shortened V by 8 bases and J by 0 bases, and 8 bases separated the two germline ends. CDR3 length: 13 residues. CDR3 bases: TGTGCCAGCTGCGGGCCTAGCAATCAGCCCCAGCATTTT. Translation: CASCGPSNQPQHF.

The V and J genes are TRBV19 and TRBJ1-2; 9 nucleotides align to TRBD1. The CDR3 is made up of 12 amino acids. Per the germline V gene, CDR1 is LNHDA and CDR2 is SQIVND (reference sequence). After removal of 7 bases from V and 8 bases from J, the junction contained 5 bases not matched to a gene. This CDR3 is CASKTGQGGYTF. As DNA, the CDR3 is TGTGCCAGTAAAACGGGACAGGGCGGCTACACCTTC.

The CDR3 DNA follows: TGTGCCAGCAGTGAATGGGGCAGGGCCTACAATGAGCAGTTCTTC. It is translated as CASSEWGRAYNEQFF. The J gene is TRBJ2-1, the V gene TRBV2; weak D call: TRBD1 (5 bases). V lost 2 bases and J lost 2, with 10 bases in between. In germline, CDR1 is SNHLY, CDR2 FYNNEI. The CDR3 consists of 15 residues.

This clone has just a few counts. The CDR3 spells CASSISGTGGRADTQYF. The CDR3 coding sequence is TGTGCCAGCAGCATATCCGGGACAGGGGGCAGGGCAGATACGCAGTATTTT. The rearrangement uses TRBV2 and TRBJ2-3; 12 nucleotides line up with TRBD1. The CDR3 length is 17 residues. Germline CDR1 and CDR2: SNHLY and FYNNEI. Germline trimming cut 6 bases from V and 4 bases from J; bases unmatched to any gene: 11.

This clone was counted a few times. This chain links TRBV30 with TRBJ2-2, with D perhaps matching TRBD1 (5 bases). This CDR3 is built from 14 residues. Trimming took off 2 bases at V and 3 bases at J, with 10 bases between the two ends. Germline V gene lookup returns CDR1 GTSNPN and CDR2 SVGIG (reference sequence). CDR3 DNA sequence: TGTGCCTGGAGTCAGGGCCTGCACACCGGGGAGCTGTTTTTT. This codes for CAWSQGLHTGELFF.

The chain employs TRBV18 and TRBJ1-1; TRBD1 matches 10 bases. CDR3 length: 13 residues. Trimming at V came to 2 bases and at J to 8 bases, leaving 2 bases not matched to a gene. Germline V CDR1 and CDR2: KGHSH, LQKENI. CDR3 DNA sequence: TGTGCCAGCTCACCAGACAGGGGGCAGGAAGCTTTCTTT. Translating gives CASSPDRGQEAFF.

This clone occurred once. The V and J genes are TRBV29-1 and TRBJ1-1; D not resolved. CDR3 size: 11 residues. The germline V and J ends were trimmed by 4 bases and 4 bases, with 7 bases remaining between them. Per germline, CDR1 SQVTM and CDR2 ANQGSEA. The CDR3 nucleotides read TGCAGCGTTGTCGGGGTCACTGAAGCTTTCTTT. Translated: CSVVGVTEAFF.

This chain joins TRBV28 and TRBJ1-5, with 9 bases fitting TRBD1. The V segment lost 1 base and the J segment 4 bases; nucleotides outside the gene matches: 11. This CDR3 spans 18 amino acids. The germline gives CDR1 MDHEN, CDR2 SYDVKM. CDR3 DNA: TGTGCCAGCAGTTTATATGGGGAAGGGGACAGGGTGAATCAGCCCCAGCATTTT. This translates into CASSLYGEGDRVNQPQHF.

The chain carries TRBV12-5 and TRBJ1-2; D is perhaps TRBD1 (5 bases). Germline-derived CDR1 and CDR2 are LGHNT and FRNRAP. This CDR3 has 14 amino acids. The V gene lost 1 base and the J gene lost 4 bases, with 10 bases spanning the gap. DNA of the CDR3: TGTGCTAGTGGTTTGGCCCAGGGCGGCTATGGCTACACCTTC. Protein product: CASGLAQGGYGYTF.

V is TRBV7-8 and J is TRBJ2-3, with D perhaps TRBD1 (6 bases). There are 15 residues in the CDR3. Germline V CDR1 and CDR2: SGHVS, FQNEAQ. V gave up 5 bases and J gave up 6 bases, with 18 bases separating them. The CDR3 is CASSPDLTGGDTQYF. In DNA form, the CDR3 reads TGTGCCAGCAGCCCTGATCTGACAGGCGGGGATACGCAGTATTTT.

The chain recombines TRBV7-8 with TRBJ2-2, with D uncertain. The length of the CDR3 is 14 residues. V lost 0 bases, J lost 4 bases, and 6 bases lay in between. The V gene's germline CDR1 is SGHVS and CDR2 FQNEAQ. The CDR3 loop reads CASSLAGSTGELFF. CDR3 bases: TGTGCCAGCAGCTTAGCGGGCAGCACCGGGGAGCTGTTTTTT.

This clone was picked up one time. The rearrangement joins TRBV18 to TRBJ2-3, with D perhaps matching TRBD1 (6 bases). Germline loops: CDR1 KGHSH, CDR2 LQKENI. Trimming stripped 4 bases from V and 1 base from J, with 15 bases between. The CDR3 has 16 amino acids. The CDR3 reads CASSLLTGFRTDTQYF. CDR3 nucleotide sequence: TGTGCCAGCTCACTACTTACAGGGTTCCGCACAGATACGCAGTATTTT. Supplemented by reference TRBV18 and TRBJ2-3, the full variable domain reads NAGVMQNPRHLVRRRGQEARLRCSPMKGHSHVYWYRQLPEEGLKFMVYLQKENIIDESGMPKERFSAEFPKEGPSILRIQQVVRGDSAAYFCASSLLTGFRTDTQYFGPGTRLTVL.

The chain links TRBV6-1 to TRBJ1-4, with TRBD1 matching 7 bases. Looked up from germline, CDR1 is MNHNS and CDR2 is SASEGT. The V segment lost 4 bases and the J segment 7 bases; nucleotides outside the gene matches: 3. This CDR3 region has 13 residues. CDR3 nucleotide sequence: TGTGCCAGCAGTGGGAACAGGGGTGAAAAACTGTTTTTT. Translated, it gives CASSGNRGEKLFF.

J is TRBJ2-2 and V is TRBV6-5; a possible D gene is TRBD2 (5 bases). The CDR3 consists of 15 residues. V was shortened by 0 bases and J by 4 bases, with 9 bases between the two germline ends. Germline V gives CDR1 MNHEY, CDR2 SVGAGI. The CDR3 is CASSYSLATTGELFF. The CDR3 bases are TGTGCCAGCAGTTACTCGCTAGCAACCACCGGGGAGCTGTTTTTT.